This record covers a single T cell receptor (beta chain). The sample originates from a study of blood T cell repertoires in COVID-19. In the study overall: Samples representing acute and convalescent COVID-19 were sourced from the United States, Italy and Spain.

As handled by the study authors: The authors estimated nucleated cell counts from reference gene primer amplification. Clones were read by immunoSEQ multiplex PCR, and TCRdb kept only the in-frame ones, dropping some. The DNA gave D and trimming, while V, J and clone size come from that table. The sample consists of some 110,000 clones, 85% to 90% of them appearing once. During active infection, Seattle patients enrolled and were then monitored through disease. With 10 bases removed from V and 10 bases from J, the gap between germline ends came to 22 bases. The CDR3 consists of 13 residues. Sequencing was performed on peripheral blood. The clonotype originates from a woman older than 75 with COVID-19, enrolled during active disease. The chain has TRBV12-3 or TRBV12-4 and TRBJ1-1; maybe TRBD1 (5 bases). The CDR3, as DNA: TGTGCCACCCGCCGGGACTCAGGGTGGGGAGCTTTCTTT. Its translation: CATRRDSGWGAFF.